The 4 T cell receptor beta chains below all came from one sample that was sequenced in a study of sequential checkpoint blockade in melanoma. The data were produced by immunoSEQ multiplex PCR, yet TCRdb's version contains in-frame clones alone and is incomplete. The data hold 13,000 or so clones, with under 25% observed a single time. The treatment was: randomized to nivolumab then ipilimumab (arm A) or the reverse (arm B). This specimen was tumor tissue (inferred from file names), taken from a patient given nivolumab and ipilimumab in sequence. Receptors originate from a human donor with melanoma.

In this sample, this clone turned up a few times. The rearrangement uses TRBV28 and TRBJ1-1; D remains ambiguous. Trimming pared 6 bases from V and 0 bases from J, leaving 8 bases between. The CDR3 is made up of 13 amino acids. Germline V CDR1 and CDR2: MDHEN, SYDVKM. Written as DNA, the CDR3 is TGTGCCAGCAGGAGAGGTCTGAACACTGAAGCTTTCTTT. Its translation: CASRRGLNTEAFF.

V is TRBV14 and J is TRBJ2-1; D is unresolved. Germline V gives CDR1 SGHDN, CDR2 FVKESK. This CDR3 is 14 amino acids long. V gave up 5 bases and J gave up 4 bases, with 12 bases separating them. The CDR3 reads CASSSLGSYNEQFF. The DNA of the CDR3 is TGTGCCAGCAGCTCCCTGGGATCTTACAATGAGCAGTTCTTC.

The chain employs TRBV10-2 and TRBJ2-5; D is uncertain. Germline CDR1 and CDR2: WSHSY and SAAADI. The V gene lost 4 bases and the J gene lost 1 base, with 10 bases spanning the gap. This CDR3 is 14 amino acids long. Here the CDR3 reads CASSVLPRQETQYF. For the CDR3, the DNA is TGCGCCAGCAGTGTCCTACCGCGCCAAGAGACCCAGTACTTC.

The chain combines TRBV5-1 with TRBJ2-1, with TRBD1 as a possible D gene (7 bases). Per the germline V gene, CDR1 is SGHRS and CDR2 is YFSETQ. V was pared by 1 base and J by 3 bases, with 11 bases between. This CDR3 region has 15 residues. CDR3 DNA: TGCGCCAGCAGCTTGATGCAGGGGGGCTACAATGAGCAGTTCTTC. It yields the protein CASSLMQGGYNEQFF.